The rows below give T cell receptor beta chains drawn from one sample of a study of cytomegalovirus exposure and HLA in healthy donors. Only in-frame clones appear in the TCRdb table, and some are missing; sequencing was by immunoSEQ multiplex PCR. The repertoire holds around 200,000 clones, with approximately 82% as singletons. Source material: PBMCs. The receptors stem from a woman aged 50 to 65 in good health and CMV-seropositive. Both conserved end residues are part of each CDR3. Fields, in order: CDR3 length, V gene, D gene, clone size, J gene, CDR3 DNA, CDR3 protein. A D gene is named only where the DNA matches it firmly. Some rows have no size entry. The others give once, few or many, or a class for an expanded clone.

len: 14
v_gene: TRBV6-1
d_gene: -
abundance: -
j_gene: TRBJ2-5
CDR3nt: TGTGCCAGCAGTGAAATGCGGGGCGGGGAGACCCAGTACTTC
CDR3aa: CASSEMRGGETQYF

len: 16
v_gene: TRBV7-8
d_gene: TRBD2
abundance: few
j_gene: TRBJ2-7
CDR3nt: TGTGCCAGCAGCTTAAGGCCAGCGGGGCGACCCTACGAGCAGTACTTC
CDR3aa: CASSLRPAGRPYEQYF

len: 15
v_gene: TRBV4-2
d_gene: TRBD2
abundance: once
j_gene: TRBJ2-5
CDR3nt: TGTGCCAGCAGCCAAGGGCTAGCGGGGGAAGAGACCCAGTACTTC
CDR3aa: CASSQGLAGEETQYF

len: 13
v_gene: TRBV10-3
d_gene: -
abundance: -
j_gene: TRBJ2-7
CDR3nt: TGTGCCATCAGAAAAGAGGACAGCTACGAGCAGTACTTC
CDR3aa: CAIRKEDSYEQYF

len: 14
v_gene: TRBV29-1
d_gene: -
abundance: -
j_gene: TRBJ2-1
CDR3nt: TGCAGCGTCGCGGGACGGCAACCTACGAATGAGCAGTTCTTC
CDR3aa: CSVAGRQPTNEQFF

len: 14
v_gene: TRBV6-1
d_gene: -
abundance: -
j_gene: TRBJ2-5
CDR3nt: TGTGCCAGCAGTGTATCGGGGGGCGGAAAGACCCAGTACTTC
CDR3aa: CASSVSGGGKTQYF

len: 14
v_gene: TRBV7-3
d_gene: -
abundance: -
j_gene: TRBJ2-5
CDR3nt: TGTGCCAGCAGCTTAAGGGGGCGTGGGGAGACCCAGTACTTC
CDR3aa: CASSLRGRGETQYF

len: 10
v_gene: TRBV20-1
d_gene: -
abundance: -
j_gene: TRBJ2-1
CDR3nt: TGCAGTGCAGCTACGGGTGAGCAGTTCTTC
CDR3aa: CSAATGEQFF

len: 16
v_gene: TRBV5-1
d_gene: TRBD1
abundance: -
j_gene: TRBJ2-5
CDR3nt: TGCGCCAGCAGCTGGGGGACAGGGATAGGTTTGGAGACCCAGTACTTC
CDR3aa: CASSWGTGIGLETQYF

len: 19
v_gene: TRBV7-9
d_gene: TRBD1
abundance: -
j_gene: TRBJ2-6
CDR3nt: TGTTCCAGCAGCCCCAAGGGACAGGGGGTAACTGCTGGGGCCAACGTCCTGACTTTC
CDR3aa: CSSSPKGQGVTAGANVLTF

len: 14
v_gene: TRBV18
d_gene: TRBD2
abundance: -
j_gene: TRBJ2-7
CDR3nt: TGTGCCAGCTCACCAATCAGCGGGGGAGACGAGCAGTACTTC
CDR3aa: CASSPISGGDEQYF

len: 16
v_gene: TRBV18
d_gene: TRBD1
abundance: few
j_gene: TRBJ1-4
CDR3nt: TGTGCCAGCTCACCACGGCAGGGGGATATGAGTGAAAAACTGTTTTTT
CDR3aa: CASSPRQGDMSEKLFF

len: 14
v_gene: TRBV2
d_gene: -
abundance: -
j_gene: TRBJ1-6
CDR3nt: TGTGCCAGCAGTGCTGAGGGAAATAATTCACCCCTCCACTTT
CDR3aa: CASSAEGNNSPLHF

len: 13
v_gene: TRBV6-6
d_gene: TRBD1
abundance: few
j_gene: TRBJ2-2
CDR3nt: TGTGCCAGCCTCCGGACCGAGGGACAGGAACTGTTTTTT
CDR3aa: CASLRTEGQELFF

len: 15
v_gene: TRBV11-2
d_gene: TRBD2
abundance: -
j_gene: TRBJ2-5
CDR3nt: TGTGCCAGCAGCCTATCGCGGGGGGGCCAAGAGACCCAGTACTTC
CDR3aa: CASSLSRGGQETQYF

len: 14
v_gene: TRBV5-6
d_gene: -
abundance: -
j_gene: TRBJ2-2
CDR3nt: TGTGCCAGCGGCCGGCAGGGGATCACCGGGGAGCTGTTTTTT
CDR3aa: CASGRQGITGELFF

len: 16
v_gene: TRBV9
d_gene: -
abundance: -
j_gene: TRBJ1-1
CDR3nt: TGTGCCAGCAGCGCTAACATCGGGGTTGCGAACACTGAAGCTTTCTTT
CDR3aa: CASSANIGVANTEAFF

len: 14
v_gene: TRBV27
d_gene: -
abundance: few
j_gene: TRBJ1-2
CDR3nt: TGTGCCAGCAGTTTATCGGGGGGGTACGGTGGCTACACCTTC
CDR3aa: CASSLSGGYGGYTF

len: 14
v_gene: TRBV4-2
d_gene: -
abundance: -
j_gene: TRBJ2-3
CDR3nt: TGTGCCAGCAGCCAGCAGGTTCCCCCTGATACGCAGTATTTT
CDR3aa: CASSQQVPPDTQYF

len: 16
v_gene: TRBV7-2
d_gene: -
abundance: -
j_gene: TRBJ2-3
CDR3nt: TGTGCCAGCAGCCCAGGTCCTTCTAGGGGTGCAGATACGCAGTATTTT
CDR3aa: CASSPGPSRGADTQYF

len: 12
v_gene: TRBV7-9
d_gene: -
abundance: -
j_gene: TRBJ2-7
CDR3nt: TGTGCCAGCAGCTGGGGGGACTACGAGCAGTACTTC
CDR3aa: CASSWGDYEQYF